This TCR beta chain was identified during a study of cytomegalovirus exposure and HLA in healthy donors. The V end lost 2 bases, the J end lost 0 bases, and 5 bases lay between the germline ends. The germline gives CDR1 SGHNT, CDR2 YENEEA. The CDR3 has 13 residues. In regard to this clone: Its specificity is not known.

Overall study results and limits: Of the V segments, some could not be distinguished, including TRBV6-2 and TRBV6-3, and were excluded.

PCR amplification relied on 60 Vbeta primers (plus 13 Jbeta primers). Assay: immunoSEQ multiplex PCR; the TCRdb copy retains only in-frame clones and omits some. The sample table includes approximately 210,000 clones. Input material: PBMCs. The receptor was isolated from a woman aged 25 to 39 in good health and CMV-seropositive. This chain joins TRBV11-3 and TRBJ2-7; D not resolved. The CDR3 nucleotides read TGTGCCAGCAGCTTAAGGAGCTCCTACGAGCAGTACTTC. Amino acid sequence: CASSLRSSYEQYF. Complete variable domain (other parts from reference TRBV11-3 and TRBJ2-7): EAGVVQSPRYKIIEKKQPVAFWCNPISGHNTLYWYLQNLGQGPELLIRYENEEAVDDSQLPKDRFSAERLKGVDSTLKIQPAELGDSAVYLCASSLRSSYEQYFGPGTRLTVT.